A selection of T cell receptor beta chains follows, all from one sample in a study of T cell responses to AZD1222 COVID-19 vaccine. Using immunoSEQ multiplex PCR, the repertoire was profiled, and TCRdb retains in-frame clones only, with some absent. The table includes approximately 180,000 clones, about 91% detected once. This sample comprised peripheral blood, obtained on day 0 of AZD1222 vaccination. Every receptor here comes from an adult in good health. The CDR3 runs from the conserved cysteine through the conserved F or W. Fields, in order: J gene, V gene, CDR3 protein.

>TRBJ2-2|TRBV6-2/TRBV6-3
CASSYTDSNTGELFF
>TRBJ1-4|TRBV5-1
CASSIGTTNEKLFF
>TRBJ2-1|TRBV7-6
CASSFPDPGTGYNEQFF
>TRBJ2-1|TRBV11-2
CASSPSELHNEQFF
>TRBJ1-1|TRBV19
CASGGRGTEAFF
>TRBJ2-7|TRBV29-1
CSASQGEDYEQYF
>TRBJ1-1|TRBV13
CASSWDRGYTEAFF
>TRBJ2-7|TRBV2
CASSPTPYEQYF
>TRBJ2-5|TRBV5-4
CASSTDPQAQETQYF
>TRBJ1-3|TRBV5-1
CASSLQGSGNTIYF
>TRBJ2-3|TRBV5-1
CASSLEVLASADTQYF
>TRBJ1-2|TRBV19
CASSMWESNYGYTF
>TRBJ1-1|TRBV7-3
CASSLTGTVNTEAFF
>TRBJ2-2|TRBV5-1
CASSLVGQSTGELFF